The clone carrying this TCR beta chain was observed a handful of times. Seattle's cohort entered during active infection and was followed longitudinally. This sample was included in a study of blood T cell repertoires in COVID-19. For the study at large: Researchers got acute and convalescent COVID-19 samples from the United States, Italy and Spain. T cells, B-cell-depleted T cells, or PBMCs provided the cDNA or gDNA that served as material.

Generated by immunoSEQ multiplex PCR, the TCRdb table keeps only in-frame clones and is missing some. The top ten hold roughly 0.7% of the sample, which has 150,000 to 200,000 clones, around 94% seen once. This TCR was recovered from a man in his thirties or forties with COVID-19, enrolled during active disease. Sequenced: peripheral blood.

The CDR3 DNA reads TGTGCCAGCAGTACTACCGGGACAGGGGACGGGCAGCCCCAGCATTTT. It specifies CASSTTGTGDGQPQHF. The chain carries TRBV7-9 and TRBJ1-5; TRBD1 agrees at 10 bases. Looked up from germline, CDR1 is SEHNR and CDR2 is FQNEAQ (reference sequence). Germline trimming cut 6 bases from V and 7 bases from J; bases unmatched to any gene: 12. The CDR3 has 16 residues.